Each of the 3 T cell receptor beta chains below was sequenced from the same sample in a study of blood T cell repertoires in COVID-19. Produced via immunoSEQ multiplex PCR; TCRdb's table is partial and in-frame only. The repertoire holds about 160,000 clones, with approximately 84% as singletons. The specimen sequenced was peripheral blood. The source is an older woman with COVID-19, enrolled during active disease.

The rearrangement uses TRBV7-9 and TRBJ1-4; D gene unclear. The germline V gene has CDR1 SEHNR and CDR2 FQNEAQ (reference sequence). Between the trimmed V and J ends, which lost 2 bases and 5 bases, there was a span of 9 bases. The CDR3 runs to 14 residues. The DNA for the CDR3 is TGTGCCAGCAGCTTAAGGACTGTAAATGAAAAACTGTTTTTT. Translation gives CASSLRTVNEKLFF.

The genes are TRBV6-5 and TRBJ2-1; D not resolved. CDR3 length: 12 amino acids. CDR1 is MNHEY, CDR2 SVGAGI, per germline. Trimming left V 6 bases short and J 5 bases short, with 8 bases between. CDR3 coding DNA: TGTGCCAGCAGCCCCGAGGACAATGAGCAGTTCTTC. Translation gives CASSPEDNEQFF.

This clone has a single count. The gene calls are TRBV2 and TRBJ2-7; D gene ambiguous. Germline-derived CDR1 and CDR2 are SNHLY and FYNNEI. This CDR3 spans 12 amino acids. Between the trimmed V and J ends, which lost 4 bases and 3 bases, there was a span of 7 bases. The CDR3 region has the DNA TGTGCCAGCAGTGCGCGTAGCTACGAGCAGTACTTC. It yields the protein CASSARSYEQYF.